Listed here are 11 T cell receptor beta chains from one sample, sequenced in a study of cytomegalovirus exposure and HLA in healthy donors. Researchers ran the PCR with 60 Vbeta and 13 Jbeta primers. Generated by immunoSEQ multiplex PCR, the TCRdb table keeps only in-frame clones and is missing some. Here the sample spans more than 95,000 clones, around four fifths being singletons. Sequenced: PBMCs. The source of these receptors is a woman between 40 and 50 years old in good health and CMV-seropositive.

The J gene is TRBJ2-1, the V gene TRBV5-1; D gene ambiguous. Germline loops: CDR1 SGHRS, CDR2 YFSETQ. The CDR3 consists of 14 residues. Trimming stripped 5 bases from V and 1 base from J, with 10 bases between. The CDR3 region is CASSPPVSYNEQFF. The CDR3 DNA follows: TGCGCCAGCAGTCCCCCCGTATCCTACAATGAGCAGTTCTTC.

This rearrangement joins TRBV30 to TRBJ2-5; D unclear. Germline V lookup: CDR1 GTSNPN, CDR2 SVGIG (reference sequence). V was cut by 2 bases and J by 11 bases, with 12 bases left in between. The CDR3 loop spans 11 amino acids. The chain's CDR3 is CAWSRSGEQYF. CDR3 DNA sequence: TGTGCCTGGAGTCGGTCGGGTGAGCAGTACTTC.

To note about this clone: This same CDR3 is encoded by further DNA sequences in the sample. J is TRBJ1-2 and V is TRBV6-6; TRBD1 matches at 8 bases. Per germline, CDR1 MNHNY and CDR2 SVGAGI (reference sequence). This CDR3 has 15 residues. V was clipped by 4 bases and J by 6 bases; unmatched bases: 10. CDR3 in amino acids: CASSSVLTGADGYTF. In DNA, the CDR3 is TGTGCCAGCAGTTCGGTTCTGACAGGGGCTGATGGCTACACCTTC.

CDR3 protein: CASSPGTDYEKLFF. DNA for the CDR3: TGCGCCAGCAGCCCGGGGACAGATTATGAAAAACTGTTTTTT. This chain links TRBV5-1 with TRBJ1-4; 7 bases line up with TRBD1. The J segment lost 6 bases and the V segment lost 4 bases, leaving 6 bases of the junction unmatched. From germline, CDR1 is SGHRS and CDR2 YFSETQ. CDR3 length: 14 amino acids.

The chain carries TRBV5-4 and TRBJ2-5; 7 bases align to TRBD2. From germline, CDR1 is SGHNT and CDR2 YYREEE (reference sequence). This CDR3 is built from 12 residues. The junction had 2 bases not matched to a gene; V was cut back by 4 bases and J by 5 bases. The CDR3: CASSPRGETQYF. CDR3 nucleotides: TGTGCCAGCAGCCCGCGGGGGGAGACCCAGTACTTC.

To note about this clone: Other DNA sequences in this specimen translate into the identical CDR3. The chain couples TRBV18 to TRBJ1-2, with D tentatively TRBD1 (6 bases). CDR1 is KGHSH and CDR2 is LQKENI in the germline V gene. The V gene lost 3 bases and the J gene lost 2 bases, with 13 bases spanning the gap. This CDR3 contains 15 residues. CDR3 DNA: TGTGCCAGCTCACCTCAGGGGCTCGCCAACTATGGCTACACCTTC. Encoded protein: CASSPQGLANYGYTF.

This clone occurred once. CDR3 bases: TGTGCCAGCAGCCGGGACACTCTCGTACAGCAGTACTTC. It is translated as CASSRDTLVQQYF. This sequence joins TRBV28 and TRBJ2-7; tentative D call: TRBD1 (6 bases). CDR1 is MDHEN and CDR2 is SYDVKM in the germline V gene. V was shortened by 6 bases and J by 8 bases, with 17 bases between the two germline ends. This CDR3 comprises 13 residues.

This clone was counted a few times. V is TRBV27 and J is TRBJ2-3; possibly TRBD1 or TRBD2 for D (5 bases each). Germline CDR1 is MNHEY and CDR2 is SMNVEV (reference sequence). The CDR3 length is 16 residues. The V gene lost 10 bases and the J gene lost 6 bases, with 26 bases spanning the gap. CDR3 DNA sequence: TGTGCCACCAGGGTAGAGGGAGTCGGTTTAGGGGATACGCAGTATTTT. Protein product: CATRVEGVGLGDTQYF.

The V and J genes are TRBV27 and TRBJ1-2; 7 nucleotides line up with TRBD1. Per germline, CDR1 MNHEY and CDR2 SMNVEV (reference sequence). Losses at the gene ends were 9 bases for V and 0 bases for J; bases not matched to a gene: 13. This CDR3 comprises 16 residues. In nucleotides, the CDR3 is TGTGCCAGACTAGGGACAGATCCTAAAGCTAACTATGGCTACACCTTC. Translation: CARLGTDPKANYGYTF.

The J gene is TRBJ2-4, the V gene TRBV28; TRBD1 aligns across 9 bases. The CDR3 length is 12 residues. V was pared by 5 bases and J by 15 bases, with 8 bases of the junction left unmatched. CDR1 MDHEN and CDR2 SYDVKM come from the germline V gene. This CDR3 is CASSPDRGWVYF. Written as DNA, the CDR3 is TGTGCCAGCAGTCCGGACAGGGGATGGGTGTACTTC.

This sequence joins TRBV5-8 and TRBJ2-1; possible D gene TRBD1, 5 bases. Trimming took off 0 bases at V and 7 bases at J, with 11 bases between the two ends. This CDR3 is 14 amino acids long. Germline CDR1 reads SGHTS; CDR2 reads YDEGEE. The CDR3 here is CASSLEDIFNEQFF. CDR3 DNA: TGTGCCAGCAGCTTGGAGGACATTTTTAATGAGCAGTTCTTC.